This T cell receptor (beta chain) was profiled in a study of blood T cell repertoires in COVID-19. Turning to the study itself: COVID-19 samples from acute and convalescent phases originated in the United States, Italy and Spain.

Repertoires were generated with immunoSEQ multiplex PCR, while TCRdb's copy carries only in-frame clones and drops some. The sample contains a few hundred thousand clones, about 88% of which appear only once. The germline V gene has CDR1 MNHNS and CDR2 SASEGT. With 3 bases clipped from V and 4 bases from J, the junction kept 0 bases outside the gene matches. The CDR3 runs to 13 residues. This receptor was obtained from a woman aged 40-49 years who had recovered from COVID-19. The source material was peripheral blood. The rearrangement links TRBV6-1 to TRBJ1-2; TRBD1 matches 9 bases. The CDR3 DNA sequence: TGTGCCAGCAGTGAGACAGGGGGCTATGGCTACACCTTC. Protein: CASSETGGYGYTF.